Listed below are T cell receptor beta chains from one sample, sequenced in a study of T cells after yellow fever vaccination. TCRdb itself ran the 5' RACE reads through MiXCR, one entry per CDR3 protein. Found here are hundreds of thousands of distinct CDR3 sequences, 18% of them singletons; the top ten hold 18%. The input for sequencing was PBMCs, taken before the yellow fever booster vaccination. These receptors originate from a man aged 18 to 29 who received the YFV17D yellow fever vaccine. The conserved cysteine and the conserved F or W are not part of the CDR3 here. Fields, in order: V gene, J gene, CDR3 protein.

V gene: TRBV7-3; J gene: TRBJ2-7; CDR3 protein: ASSPTGTGAYEQY
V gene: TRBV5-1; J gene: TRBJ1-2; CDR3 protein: ASSVGGQGIGYT
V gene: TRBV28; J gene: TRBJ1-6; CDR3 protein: ASSLTGRNSPLH
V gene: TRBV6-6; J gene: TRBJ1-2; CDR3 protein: ASSYSSGAVSGYT
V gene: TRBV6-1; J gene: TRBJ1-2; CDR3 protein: ASSVSAGGNYGYT
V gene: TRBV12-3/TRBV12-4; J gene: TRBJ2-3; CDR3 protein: ASSPRRGGTDTQY
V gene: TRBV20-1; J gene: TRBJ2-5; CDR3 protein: SARHRVETQY
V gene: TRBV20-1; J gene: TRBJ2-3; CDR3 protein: SASGGVTDTQY
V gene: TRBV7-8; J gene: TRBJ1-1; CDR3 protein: ASSFYHDGENTEAF
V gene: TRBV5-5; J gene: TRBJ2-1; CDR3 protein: ASGRRNEQF
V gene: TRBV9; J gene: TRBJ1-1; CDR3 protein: ASSGRGAGTEAF
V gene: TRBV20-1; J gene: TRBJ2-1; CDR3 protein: SARDLSGGPNEQF
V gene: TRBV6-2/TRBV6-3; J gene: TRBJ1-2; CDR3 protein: ASNPTGTSGYT
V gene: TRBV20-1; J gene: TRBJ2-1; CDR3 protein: SARDSAGAYNEQF
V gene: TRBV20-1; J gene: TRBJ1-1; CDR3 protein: SAQGGVNTEAF
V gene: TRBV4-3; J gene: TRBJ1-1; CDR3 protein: ASSQGGRTEAF
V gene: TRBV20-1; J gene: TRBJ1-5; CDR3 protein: SAQGDRNQPQH
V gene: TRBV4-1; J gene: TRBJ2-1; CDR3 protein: ASSHRDHNEQF
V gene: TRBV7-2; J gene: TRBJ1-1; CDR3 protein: ASSLAAAYVDVPEAF
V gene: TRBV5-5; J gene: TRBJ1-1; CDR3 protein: ASSHHTGTEMMNTEAF
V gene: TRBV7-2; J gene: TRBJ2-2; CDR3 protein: ASTPQGAVGMLSGELF
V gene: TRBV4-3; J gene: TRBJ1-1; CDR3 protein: ASSQDWGPGATEAF
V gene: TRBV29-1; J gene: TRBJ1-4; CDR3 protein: SVGRGTNEKLF
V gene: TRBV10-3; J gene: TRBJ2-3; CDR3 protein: AIRTLAGTQY